This T cell receptor beta chain was found in a study of cytomegalovirus exposure and HLA in healthy donors. Study in general: HLA-typed donors contributed some 85 million unique TCRs, which were held in an early data release. Findings and caveats of the study: What was likely a sequencing artifact was a cluster of highly shared sequence variants.

Primers for the PCR totalled 60 Vbeta and 13 Jbeta. In the original processing: A follow-up analysis tallied 73 million or so unique TCR beta chains, some 11 million shared. Clones were sequenced by immunoSEQ multiplex PCR, and TCRdb holds only the in-frame ones, with some missing. Clonal size and the V and J genes are those of that table, whereas D and trimming came from the DNA. This table holds some 250,000 clones, 82% found once. Worth noting for this clone: Its antigen is unknown.

Sequenced sample: PBMCs. The source of this sequence is a woman aged 40 to 50 in good health and CMV-seropositive.

CDR3 DNA sequence: TGTGCCAGCACTCGGGACTGGCAAGAGACCCAGTACTTC. Translated: CASTRDWQETQYF. The chain uses TRBV2 and TRBJ2-5, with D tentatively TRBD2 (6 bases). From germline, CDR1 is SNHLY and CDR2 FYNNEI. The length of the CDR3 is 13 residues. Trimming took 7 bases from V and 2 from J, leaving 11 bases between them.